This note documents a single TCR beta chain sequence. The sample comes from a study of blood T cell repertoires in COVID-19. The method was immunoSEQ multiplex PCR; TCRdb's version includes in-frame clones alone and lacks a portion of them. Of about 340,000 clones in the sample, roughly 90% are singletons; the top ten hold about 18%. The CDR3 sequence is 14 residues long. Trimming removed 6 bases from V and 5 bases from J; junction bases left unmatched: 5. Germline V lookup: CDR1 MNHEY, CDR2 SVGAGI. Sequencing was done on a sample of PBMCs or T cells enriched from blood (not recorded which). This TCR was recovered from a woman younger than 45 who had recovered from COVID-19. This chain uses TRBV6-5 with TRBJ2-1, with 9 bases that match TRBD2. The CDR3 nucleotides are TGTGCCAGCAGGAGACTAGCGGCCAACAATGAGCAGTTCTTC. This sequence encodes CASRRLAANNEQFF.